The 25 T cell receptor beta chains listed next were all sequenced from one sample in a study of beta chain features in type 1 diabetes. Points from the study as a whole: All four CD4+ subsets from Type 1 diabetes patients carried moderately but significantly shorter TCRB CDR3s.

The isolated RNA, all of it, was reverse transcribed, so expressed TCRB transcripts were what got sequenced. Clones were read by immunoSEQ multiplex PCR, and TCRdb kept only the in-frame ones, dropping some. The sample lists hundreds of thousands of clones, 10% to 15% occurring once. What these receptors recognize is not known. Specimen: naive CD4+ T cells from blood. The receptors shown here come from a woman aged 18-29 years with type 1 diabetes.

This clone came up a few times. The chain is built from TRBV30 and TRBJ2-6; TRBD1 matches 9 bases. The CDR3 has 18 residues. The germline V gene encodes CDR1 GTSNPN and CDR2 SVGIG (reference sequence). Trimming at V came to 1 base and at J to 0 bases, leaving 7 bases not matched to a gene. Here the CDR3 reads CAWSAPGQGRSGANVLTF. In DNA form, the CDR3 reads TGTGCCTGGAGTGCTCCGGGACAGGGTCGCTCTGGGGCCAACGTCCTGACTTTC.

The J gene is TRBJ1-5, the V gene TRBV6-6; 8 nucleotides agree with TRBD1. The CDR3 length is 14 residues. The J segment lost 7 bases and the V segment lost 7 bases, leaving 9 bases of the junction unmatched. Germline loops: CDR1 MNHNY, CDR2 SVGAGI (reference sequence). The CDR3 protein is CASTSQGVGQPQHF. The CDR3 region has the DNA TGTGCCAGCACATCACAGGGGGTAGGACAGCCCCAGCATTTT.

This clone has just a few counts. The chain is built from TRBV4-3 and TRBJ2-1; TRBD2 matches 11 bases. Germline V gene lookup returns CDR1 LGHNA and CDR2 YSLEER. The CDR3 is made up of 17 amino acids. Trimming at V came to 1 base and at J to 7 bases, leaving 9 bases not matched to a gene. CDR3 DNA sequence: TGCGCCAGCAGCCAAGGGGCTGTGGGGACTAGCGGAAATGAGCAGTTCTTC. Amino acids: CASSQGAVGTSGNEQFF.

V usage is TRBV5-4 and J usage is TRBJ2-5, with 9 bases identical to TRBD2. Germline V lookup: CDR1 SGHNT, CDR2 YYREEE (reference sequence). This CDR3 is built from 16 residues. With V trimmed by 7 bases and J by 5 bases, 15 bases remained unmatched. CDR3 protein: CASHPPKASGTETQYF. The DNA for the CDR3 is TGTGCCAGCCACCCCCCGAAGGCTAGCGGGACGGAGACCCAGTACTTC. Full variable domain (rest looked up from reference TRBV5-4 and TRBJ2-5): ETGVTQSPTHLIKTRGQQVTLRCSSQSGHNTVSWYQQALGQGPQFIFQYYREEENGRGNFPPRFSGLQFPNYSSELNVNALELDDSALYLCASHPPKASGTETQYFGPGTRLLVL.

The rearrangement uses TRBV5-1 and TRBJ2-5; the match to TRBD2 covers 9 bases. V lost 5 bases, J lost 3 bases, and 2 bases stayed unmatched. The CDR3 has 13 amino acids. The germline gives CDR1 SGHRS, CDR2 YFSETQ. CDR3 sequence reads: CASRRLAEETQYF. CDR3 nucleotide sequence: TGCGCCAGCAGAAGACTAGCGGAAGAGACCCAGTACTTC.

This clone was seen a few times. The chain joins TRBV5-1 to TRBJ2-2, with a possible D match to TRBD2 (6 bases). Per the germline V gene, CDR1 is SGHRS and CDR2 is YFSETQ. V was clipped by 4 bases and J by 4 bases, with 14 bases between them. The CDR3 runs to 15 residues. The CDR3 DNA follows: TGCGCCAGCAGCAAAGCGGGCGAACCCACCGGGGAGCTGTTTTTT. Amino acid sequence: CASSKAGEPTGELFF.

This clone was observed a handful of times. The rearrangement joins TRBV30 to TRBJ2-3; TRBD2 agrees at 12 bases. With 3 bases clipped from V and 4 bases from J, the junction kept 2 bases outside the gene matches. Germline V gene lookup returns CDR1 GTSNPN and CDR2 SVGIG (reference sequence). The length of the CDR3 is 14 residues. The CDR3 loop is CAWRLAGGSDTQYF. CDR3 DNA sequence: TGTGCCTGGAGACTAGCGGGAGGTTCAGATACGCAGTATTTT.

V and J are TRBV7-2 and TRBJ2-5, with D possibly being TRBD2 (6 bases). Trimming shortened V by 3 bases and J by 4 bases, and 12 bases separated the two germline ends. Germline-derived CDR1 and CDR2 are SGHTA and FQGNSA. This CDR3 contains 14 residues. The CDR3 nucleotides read TGTGCCAGCAGCTTGGGGATTAGCGGAGAGACCCAGTACTTC. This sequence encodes CASSLGISGETQYF.

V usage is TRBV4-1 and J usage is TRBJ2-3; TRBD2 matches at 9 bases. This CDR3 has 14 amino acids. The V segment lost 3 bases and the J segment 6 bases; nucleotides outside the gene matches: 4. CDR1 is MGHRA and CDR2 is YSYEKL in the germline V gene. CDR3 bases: TGCGCCAGCAGCCAGGGACTAGCTATGGATACGCAGTATTTT. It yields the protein CASSQGLAMDTQYF.

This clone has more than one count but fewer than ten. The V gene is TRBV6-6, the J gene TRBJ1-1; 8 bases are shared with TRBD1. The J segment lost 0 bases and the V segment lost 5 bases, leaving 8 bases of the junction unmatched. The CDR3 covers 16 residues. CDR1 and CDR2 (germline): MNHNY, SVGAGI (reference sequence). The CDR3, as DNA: TGTGCCAGCAGTCGTAGGACAGGGCAAATGAACACTGAAGCTTTCTTT. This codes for CASSRRTGQMNTEAFF.

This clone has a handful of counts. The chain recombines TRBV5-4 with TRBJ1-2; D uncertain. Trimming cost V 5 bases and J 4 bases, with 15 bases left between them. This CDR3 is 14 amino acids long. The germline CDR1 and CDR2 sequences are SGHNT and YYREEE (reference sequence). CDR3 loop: CASRSLGRVYGYTF. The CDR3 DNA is TGTGCCAGCAGATCCTTGGGGAGGGTCTATGGCTACACCTTC.

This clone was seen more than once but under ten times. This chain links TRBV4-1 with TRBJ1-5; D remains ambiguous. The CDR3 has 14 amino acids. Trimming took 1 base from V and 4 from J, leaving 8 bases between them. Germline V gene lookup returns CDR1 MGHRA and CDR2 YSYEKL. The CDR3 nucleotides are TGCGCCAGCAGCCAAGTCGAGTTAAATCAGCCCCAGCATTTT. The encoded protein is CASSQVELNQPQHF.

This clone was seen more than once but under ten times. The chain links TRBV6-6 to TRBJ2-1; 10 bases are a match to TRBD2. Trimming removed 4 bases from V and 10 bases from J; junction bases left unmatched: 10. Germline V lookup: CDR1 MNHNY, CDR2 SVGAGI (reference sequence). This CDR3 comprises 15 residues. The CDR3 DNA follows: TGTGCCAGCAGTTCGAGCGGGGGGGCCGGAGTAGAGCAGTTCTTC. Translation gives CASSSSGGAGVEQFF.

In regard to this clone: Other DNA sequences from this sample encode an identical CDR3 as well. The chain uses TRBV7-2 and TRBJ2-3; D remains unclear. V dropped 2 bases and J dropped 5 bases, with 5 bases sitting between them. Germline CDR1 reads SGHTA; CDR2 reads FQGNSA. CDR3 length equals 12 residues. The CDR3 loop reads CASSLSRDTQYF. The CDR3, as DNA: TGTGCCAGCAGCTTAAGTAGAGATACGCAGTATTTT.

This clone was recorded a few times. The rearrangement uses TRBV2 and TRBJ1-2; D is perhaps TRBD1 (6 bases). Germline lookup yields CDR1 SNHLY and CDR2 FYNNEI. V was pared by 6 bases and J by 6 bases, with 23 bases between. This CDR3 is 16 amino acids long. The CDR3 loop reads CASSGGAGKWNDGYTF. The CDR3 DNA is TGTGCCAGCAGCGGGGGGGCAGGCAAATGGAATGATGGCTACACCTTC.

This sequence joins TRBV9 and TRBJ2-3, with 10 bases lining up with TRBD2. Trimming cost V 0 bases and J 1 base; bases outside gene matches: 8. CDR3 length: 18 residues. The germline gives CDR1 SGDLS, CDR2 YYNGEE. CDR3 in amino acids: CASSVASGRAGGTDTQYF. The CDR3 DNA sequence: TGTGCCAGCAGCGTAGCCAGCGGGAGGGCCGGGGGCACAGATACGCAGTATTTT.

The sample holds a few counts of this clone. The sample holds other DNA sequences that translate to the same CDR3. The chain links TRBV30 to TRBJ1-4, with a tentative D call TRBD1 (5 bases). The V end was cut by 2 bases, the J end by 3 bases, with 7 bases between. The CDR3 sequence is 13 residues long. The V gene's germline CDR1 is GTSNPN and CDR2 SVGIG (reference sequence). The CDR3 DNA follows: TGTGCCTGGAGTCGGGGGGCTAATGAAAAACTGTTTTTT. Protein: CAWSRGANEKLFF.

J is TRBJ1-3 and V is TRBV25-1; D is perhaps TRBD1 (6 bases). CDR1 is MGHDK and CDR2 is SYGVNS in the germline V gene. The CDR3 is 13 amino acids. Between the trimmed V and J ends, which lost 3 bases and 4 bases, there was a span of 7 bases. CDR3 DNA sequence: TGTGCCAGCAGTGATGACAGGGGAAACACCATATATTTT. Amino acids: CASSDDRGNTIYF.

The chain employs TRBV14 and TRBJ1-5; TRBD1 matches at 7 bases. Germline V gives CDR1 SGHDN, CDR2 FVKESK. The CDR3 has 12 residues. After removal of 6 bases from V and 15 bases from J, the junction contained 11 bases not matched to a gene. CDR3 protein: CASSPTGAVMHF. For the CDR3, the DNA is TGTGCCAGCAGTCCCACAGGGGCGGTTATGCATTTT.

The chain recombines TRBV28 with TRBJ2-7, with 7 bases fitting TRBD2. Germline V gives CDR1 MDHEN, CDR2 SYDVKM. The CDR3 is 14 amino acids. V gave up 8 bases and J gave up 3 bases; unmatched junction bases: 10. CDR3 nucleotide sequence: TGTGCCAGCGGATCCAGCGGGATTAACTACGAGCAGTACTTC. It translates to CASGSSGINYEQYF.

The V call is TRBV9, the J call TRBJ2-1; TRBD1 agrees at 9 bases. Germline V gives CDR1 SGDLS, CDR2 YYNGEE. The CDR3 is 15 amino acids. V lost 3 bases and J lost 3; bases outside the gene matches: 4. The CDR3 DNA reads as TGTGCCAGCAGCGCTGGACAGGGGCGCTACAATGAGCAGTTCTTC. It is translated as CASSAGQGRYNEQFF.

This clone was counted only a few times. In DNA form, the CDR3 reads TGTGCCAGCAGCCCCCGGGACTACAATAACATTCAGTACTTC. Its protein is CASSPRDYNNIQYF. This rearrangement joins TRBV7-2 to TRBJ2-4, with 7 positions matching TRBD2. This CDR3 comprises 14 residues. Germline trimming cut 5 bases from V and 7 bases from J; bases unmatched to any gene: 8. The germline V gene encodes CDR1 SGHTA and CDR2 FQGNSA. Filled out from reference TRBV7-2 and TRBJ2-4, the complete variable domain reads GAGVSQSPSNKVTEKGKDVELRCDPISGHTALYWYRQSLGQGLEFLIYFQGNSAPDKSGLPSDRFSAERTGGSVSTLTIQRTQQEDSAVYLCASSPRDYNNIQYFGAGTRLSVL.

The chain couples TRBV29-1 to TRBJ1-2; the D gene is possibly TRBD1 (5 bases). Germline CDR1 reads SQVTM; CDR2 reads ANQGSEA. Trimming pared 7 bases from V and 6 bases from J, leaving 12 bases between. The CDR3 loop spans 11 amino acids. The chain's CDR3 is CSAVQGDGYTF. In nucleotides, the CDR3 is TGCAGCGCCGTTCAAGGGGATGGCTACACCTTC.

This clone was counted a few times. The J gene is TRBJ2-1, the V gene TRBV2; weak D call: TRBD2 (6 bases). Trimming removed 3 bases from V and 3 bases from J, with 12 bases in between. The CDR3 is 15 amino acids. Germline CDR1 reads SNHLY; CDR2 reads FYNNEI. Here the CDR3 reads CASSDLAWDYNEQFF. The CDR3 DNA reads TGTGCCAGCAGTGATCTAGCGTGGGACTACAATGAGCAGTTCTTC. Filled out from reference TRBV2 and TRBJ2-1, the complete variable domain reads EPEVTQTPSHQVTQMGQEVILRCVPISNHLYFYWYRQILGQKVEFLVSFYNNEISEKSEIFDDQFSVERPDGSNFTLKIRSTKLEDSAMYFCASSDLAWDYNEQFFGPGTRLTVL.

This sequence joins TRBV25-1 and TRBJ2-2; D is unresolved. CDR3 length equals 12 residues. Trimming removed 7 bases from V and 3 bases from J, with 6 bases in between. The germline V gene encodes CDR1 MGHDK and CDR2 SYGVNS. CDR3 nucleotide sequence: TGTGCCAGCAAACAGTACACCGGGGAGCTGTTTTTT. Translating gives CASKQYTGELFF.